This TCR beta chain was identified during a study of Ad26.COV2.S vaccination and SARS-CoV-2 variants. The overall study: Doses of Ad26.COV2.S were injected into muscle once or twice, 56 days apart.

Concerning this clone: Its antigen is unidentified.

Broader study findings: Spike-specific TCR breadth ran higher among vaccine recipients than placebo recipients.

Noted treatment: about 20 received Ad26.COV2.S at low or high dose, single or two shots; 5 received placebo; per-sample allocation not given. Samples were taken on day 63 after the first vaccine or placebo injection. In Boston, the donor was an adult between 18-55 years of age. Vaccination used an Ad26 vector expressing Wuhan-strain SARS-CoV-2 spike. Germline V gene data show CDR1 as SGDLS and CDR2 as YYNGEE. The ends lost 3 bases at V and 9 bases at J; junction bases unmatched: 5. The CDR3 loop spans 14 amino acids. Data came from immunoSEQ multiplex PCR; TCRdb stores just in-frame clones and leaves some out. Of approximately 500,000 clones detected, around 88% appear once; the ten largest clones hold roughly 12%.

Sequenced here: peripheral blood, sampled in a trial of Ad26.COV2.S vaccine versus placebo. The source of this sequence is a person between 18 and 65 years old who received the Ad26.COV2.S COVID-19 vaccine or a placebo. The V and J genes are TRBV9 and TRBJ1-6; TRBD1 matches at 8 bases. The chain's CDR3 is CASSATGVGSPLHF. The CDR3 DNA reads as TGTGCCAGCAGCGCGACAGGGGTCGGTTCACCCCTCCACTTT. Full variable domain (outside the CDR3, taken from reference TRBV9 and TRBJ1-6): DSGVTQTPKHLITATGQRVTLRCSPRSGDLSVYWYQQSLDQGLQFLIQYYNGEERAKGNILERFSAQQFPDLHSELNLSSLELGDSALYFCASSATGVGSPLHFGNGTRLTVT.